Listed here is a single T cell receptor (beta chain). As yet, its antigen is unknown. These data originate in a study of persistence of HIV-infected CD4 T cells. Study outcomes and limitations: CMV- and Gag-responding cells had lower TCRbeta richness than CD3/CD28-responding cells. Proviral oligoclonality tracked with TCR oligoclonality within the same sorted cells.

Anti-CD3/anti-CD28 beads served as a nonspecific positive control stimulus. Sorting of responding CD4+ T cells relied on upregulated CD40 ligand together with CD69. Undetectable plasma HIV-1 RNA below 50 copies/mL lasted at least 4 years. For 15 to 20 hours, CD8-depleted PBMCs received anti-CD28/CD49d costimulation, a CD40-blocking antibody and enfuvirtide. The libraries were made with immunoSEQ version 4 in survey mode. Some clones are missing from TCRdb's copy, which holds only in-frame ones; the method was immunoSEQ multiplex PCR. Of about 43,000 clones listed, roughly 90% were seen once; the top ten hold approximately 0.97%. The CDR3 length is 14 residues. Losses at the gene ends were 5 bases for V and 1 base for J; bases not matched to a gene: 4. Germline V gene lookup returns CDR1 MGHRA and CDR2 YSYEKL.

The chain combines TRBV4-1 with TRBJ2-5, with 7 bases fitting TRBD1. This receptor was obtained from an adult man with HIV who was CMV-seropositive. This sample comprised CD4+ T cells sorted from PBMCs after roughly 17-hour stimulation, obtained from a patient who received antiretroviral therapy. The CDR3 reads CASSSGTAQETQYF. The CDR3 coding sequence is TGCGCCAGCAGCTCCGGGACAGCCCAAGAGACCCAGTACTTC.